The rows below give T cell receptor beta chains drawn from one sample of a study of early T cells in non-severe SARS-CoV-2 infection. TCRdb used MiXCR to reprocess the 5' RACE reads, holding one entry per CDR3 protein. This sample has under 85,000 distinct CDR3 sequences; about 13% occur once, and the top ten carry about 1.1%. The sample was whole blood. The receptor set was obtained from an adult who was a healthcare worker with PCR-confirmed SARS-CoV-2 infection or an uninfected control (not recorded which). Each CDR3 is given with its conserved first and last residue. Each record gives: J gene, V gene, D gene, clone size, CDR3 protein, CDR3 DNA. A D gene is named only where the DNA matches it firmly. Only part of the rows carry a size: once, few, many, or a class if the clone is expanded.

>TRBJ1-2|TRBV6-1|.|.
CASSMGGQSNYGYTF
TGTGCCAGCAGCATGGGGGGGCAGAGTAACTATGGCTACACCTTC
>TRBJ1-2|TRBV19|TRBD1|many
CASSISEGAIYGYTF
TGTGCCAGTAGTATCTCCGAGGGGGCGATCTATGGCTACACCTTC
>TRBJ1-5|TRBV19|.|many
CASSIAGGSNQPQHF
TGTGCCAGTAGTATCGCGGGGGGCAGCAATCAGCCCCAGCATTTT
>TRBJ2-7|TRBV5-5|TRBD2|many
CASSRLATTYEQYF
TGTGCCAGCAGCCGACTAGCGACCACCTACGAGCAGTACTTC
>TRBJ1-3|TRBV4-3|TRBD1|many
CASSQEPGQRSGNTIYF
TGCGCCAGCAGCCAGGAGCCGGGACAGCGCTCTGGAAACACCATATATTTT
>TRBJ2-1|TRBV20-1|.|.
CSARAFSLTSYNEQFF
TGCAGTGCTAGAGCCTTTAGCCTTACTTCCTACAATGAGCAGTTCTTC
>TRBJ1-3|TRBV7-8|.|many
CASSPAPVGISGNTIYF
TGTGCCAGCAGCCCAGCGCCGGTGGGCATCTCTGGAAACACCATATATTTT
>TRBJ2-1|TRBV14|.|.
CASSQDYASSYNEQFF
TGTGCCAGCAGCCAAGATTACGCGAGCTCCTACAATGAGCAGTTCTTC
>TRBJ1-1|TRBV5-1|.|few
CASSLARRGTEAFF
TGCGCCAGCAGCTTGGCCCGGAGGGGGACTGAAGCTTTCTTT
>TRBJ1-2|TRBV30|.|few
CAWKPRVANYGYTF
TGTGCCTGGAAGCCCAGGGTCGCTAACTATGGCTACACCTTC
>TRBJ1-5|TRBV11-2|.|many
CASSLWGSYGGNQPQHF
TGTGCCAGCAGCTTATGGGGATCTTACGGGGGCAATCAGCCCCAGCATTTT
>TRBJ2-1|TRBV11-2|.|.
CASSSPPDYRASYNEQFF
TGTGCCAGCAGCTCCCCGCCTGATTACAGGGCTTCCTACAATGAGCAGTTCTTC
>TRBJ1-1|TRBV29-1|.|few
CSGGREPGTEAFF
TGCAGCGGGGGTCGAGAACCGGGCACTGAAGCTTTCTTT
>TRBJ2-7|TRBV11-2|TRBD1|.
CASSLVQGARYEQYF
TGTGCCAGCAGCTTAGTACAGGGGGCGCGTTACGAGCAGTACTTC
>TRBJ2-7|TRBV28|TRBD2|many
CASSSPGTSGSYEQYF
TGTGCCAGCAGTTCACCAGGGACTAGCGGGTCCTACGAGCAGTACTTC
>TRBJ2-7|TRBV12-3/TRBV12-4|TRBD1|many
CASSRDRGKPEQYF
TGTGCCAGCAGTCGGGACAGGGGTAAACCCGAGCAGTACTTC
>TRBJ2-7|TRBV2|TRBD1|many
CASYDRGSSYEQYF
TGTGCCAGCTACGACAGGGGAAGCTCCTACGAGCAGTACTTC
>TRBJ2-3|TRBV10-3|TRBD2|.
CAISEPGLAGATDTQYF
TGTGCCATCAGTGAGCCGGGACTAGCGGGAGCCACAGATACGCAGTATTTT
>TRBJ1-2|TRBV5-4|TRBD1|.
CASSSGQGSYGYTF
TGTGCCAGCAGCTCGGGACAGGGGAGCTATGGCTACACCTTC
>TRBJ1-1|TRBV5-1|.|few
CASSLAGNTEAFF
TGCGCCAGCAGCTTGGCAGGGAACACTGAAGCTTTCTTT
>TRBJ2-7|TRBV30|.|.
CAWSVLYEQYF
TGTGCCTGGAGTGTATTGTACGAGCAGTACTTC
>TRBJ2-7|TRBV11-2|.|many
CASSSSPGTYEQYF
TGTGCCAGCAGCTCGTCGCCAGGCACCTACGAGCAGTACTTC
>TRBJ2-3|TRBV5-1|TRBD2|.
CASSYERGVEDTQYF
TGCGCCAGCAGCTACGAGCGGGGAGTGGAAGATACGCAGTATTTT
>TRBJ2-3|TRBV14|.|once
CASSRRGLGDTQYF
TGTGCCAGCAGTCGAAGGGGCCTAGGTGATACGCAGTATTTT
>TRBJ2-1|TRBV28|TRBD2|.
CASSPLAGDYNEQFF
TGTGCCAGCAGTCCCCTAGCGGGGGACTACAATGAGCAGTTCTTC
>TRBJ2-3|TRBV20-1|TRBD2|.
CSAREEASGPPSPTDTQYF
TGCAGTGCTAGAGAGGAGGCTAGCGGGCCCCCCTCTCCCACAGATACGCAGTATTTT
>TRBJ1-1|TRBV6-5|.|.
CASADGTEAFF
TGTGCCAGCGCAGACGGGACTGAAGCTTTCTTT
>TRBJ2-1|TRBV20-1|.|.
CSAAEAPRPEEQFF
TGCAGTGCAGCCGAGGCTCCCCGCCCAGAGGAGCAGTTCTTC
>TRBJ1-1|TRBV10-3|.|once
CAISAYDTEAFF
TGTGCCATCAGTGCGTACGACACTGAAGCTTTCTTT
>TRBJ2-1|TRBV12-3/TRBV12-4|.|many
CASSQGSNEQFF
TGTGCCAGCAGCCAGGGTTCGAATGAGCAGTTCTTC
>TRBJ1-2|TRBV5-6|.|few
CASSLDGPLNYGYTF
TGTGCCAGCAGCTTGGATGGGCCTCTTAACTATGGCTACACCTTC
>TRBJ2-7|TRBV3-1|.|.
CASSLEIGVYEQYF
TGTGCCAGCAGCCTAGAGATAGGGGTCTACGAGCAGTACTTC
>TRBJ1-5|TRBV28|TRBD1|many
CASEDRGNQPQHF
TGTGCCAGCGAGGACAGGGGCAATCAGCCCCAGCATTTT
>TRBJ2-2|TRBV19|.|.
CASNPGGAGELFF
TGTGCCAGTAACCCAGGGGGGGCCGGGGAGCTGTTTTTT
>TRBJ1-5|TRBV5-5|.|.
CASSPGPSNQPQHF
TGTGCCAGCAGCCCCGGACCGAGCAATCAGCCCCAGCATTTT
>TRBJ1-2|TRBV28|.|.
CATRDNYGYTF
TGTGCCACCCGTGACAACTATGGCTACACCTTC
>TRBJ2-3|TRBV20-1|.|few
CSARAARTDTQYF
TGCAGTGCTCGCGCGGCTCGCACAGATACGCAGTATTTT
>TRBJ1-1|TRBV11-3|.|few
CASSPPGSYEAFF
TGTGCCAGCAGCCCCCCGGGCAGCTATGAAGCTTTCTTT
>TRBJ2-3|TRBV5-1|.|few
CASSIGHGGATDTQYF
TGCGCCAGCAGCATCGGACATGGGGGTGCCACAGATACGCAGTATTTT
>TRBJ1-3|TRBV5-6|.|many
CASSSNGNTIYF
TGTGCCAGCAGCTCGAATGGAAACACCATATATTTT
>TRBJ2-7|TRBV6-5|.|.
CASSYSDGSYEQYF
TGTGCCAGCAGTTACTCGGACGGCTCCTACGAGCAGTACTTC
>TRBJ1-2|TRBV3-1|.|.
CASSPLGGGYGYTF
TGTGCCAGCAGCCCTCTCGGAGGCGGCTATGGCTACACCTTC
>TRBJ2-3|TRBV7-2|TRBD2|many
CASSLAWGGRNTQYF
TGTGCCAGCAGCTTAGCGTGGGGCGGGAGGAATACGCAGTATTTT
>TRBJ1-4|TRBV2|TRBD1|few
CASSPTGYREKLFF
TGTGCCAGCAGTCCGACAGGGTATAGGGAAAAACTGTTTTTT
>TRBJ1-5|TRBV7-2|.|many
CASSLNRQYQPQHF
TGTGCCAGCAGCTTAAACAGGCAGTATCAGCCCCAGCATTTT
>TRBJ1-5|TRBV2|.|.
CASSGIEGNQPQHF
TGTGCCAGCAGTGGGATAGAGGGCAATCAGCCCCAGCATTTT
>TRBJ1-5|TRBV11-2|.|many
CASSLGLYSNQPQHF
TGTGCCAGCAGCTTGGGACTCTATAGCAATCAGCCCCAGCATTTT
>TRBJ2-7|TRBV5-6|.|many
CASSLPGWSPGYEQYF
TGTGCCAGCAGCTTACCAGGTTGGAGTCCGGGCTACGAGCAGTACTTC
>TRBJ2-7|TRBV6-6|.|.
CASSFLRFGGRKSSYEQYF
TGTGCCAGCAGTTTCCTGCGTTTCGGGGGCAGAAAGAGCTCCTACGAGCAGTACTTC
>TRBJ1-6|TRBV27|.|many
CASSSVAWGPDSPLHF
TGTGCCAGCAGTTCAGTGGCGTGGGGTCCGGATTCACCCCTCCACTTT
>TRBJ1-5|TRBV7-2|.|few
CASSGPDQPQHF
TGTGCCAGCAGCGGGCCGGATCAGCCCCAGCATTTT
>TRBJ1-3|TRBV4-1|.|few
CASSQEWTGGNTIYF
TGCGCCAGCAGCCAAGAATGGACGGGGGGAAACACCATATATTTT
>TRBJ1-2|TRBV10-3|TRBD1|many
CAISDSGQGTNTF
TGTGCCATCAGTGATTCGGGACAGGGGACAAACACCTTC